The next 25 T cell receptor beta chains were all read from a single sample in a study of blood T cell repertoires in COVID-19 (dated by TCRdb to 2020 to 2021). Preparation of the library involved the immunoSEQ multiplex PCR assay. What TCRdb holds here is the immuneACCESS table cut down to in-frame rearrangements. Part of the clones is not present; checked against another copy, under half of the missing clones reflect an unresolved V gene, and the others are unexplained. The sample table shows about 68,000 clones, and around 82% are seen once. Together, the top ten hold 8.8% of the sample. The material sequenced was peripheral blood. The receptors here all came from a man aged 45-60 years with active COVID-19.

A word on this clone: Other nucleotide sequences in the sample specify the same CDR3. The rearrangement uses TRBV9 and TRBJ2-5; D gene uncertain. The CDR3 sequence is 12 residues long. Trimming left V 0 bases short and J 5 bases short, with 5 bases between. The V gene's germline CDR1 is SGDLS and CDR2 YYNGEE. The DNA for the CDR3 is TGTGCCAGCAGCGTAGGCGGCGAGACCCAGTACTTC. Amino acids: CASSVGGETQYF.

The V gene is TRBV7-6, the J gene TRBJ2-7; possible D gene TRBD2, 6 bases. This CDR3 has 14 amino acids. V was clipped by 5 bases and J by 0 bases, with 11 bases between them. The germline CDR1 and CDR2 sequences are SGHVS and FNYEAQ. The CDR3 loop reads CASSPVAVSYEQYF. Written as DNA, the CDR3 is TGTGCCAGCAGCCCCGTAGCGGTCTCCTACGAGCAGTACTTC.

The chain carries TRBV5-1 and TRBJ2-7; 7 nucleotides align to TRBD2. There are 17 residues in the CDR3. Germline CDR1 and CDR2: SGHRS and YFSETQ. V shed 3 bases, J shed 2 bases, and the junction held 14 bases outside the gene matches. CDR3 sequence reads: CASSSQGGRAKTYEQYF. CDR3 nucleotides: TGCGCCAGCAGCTCCCAGGGAGGGAGGGCTAAAACCTACGAGCAGTACTTC.

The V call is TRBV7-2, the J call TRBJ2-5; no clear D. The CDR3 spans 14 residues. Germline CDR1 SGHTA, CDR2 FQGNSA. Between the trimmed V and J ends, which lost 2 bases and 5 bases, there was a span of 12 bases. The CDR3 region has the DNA TGTGCCAGCAGCTTAACGCACGAGAGGGAGACCCAGTACTTC. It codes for CASSLTHERETQYF.

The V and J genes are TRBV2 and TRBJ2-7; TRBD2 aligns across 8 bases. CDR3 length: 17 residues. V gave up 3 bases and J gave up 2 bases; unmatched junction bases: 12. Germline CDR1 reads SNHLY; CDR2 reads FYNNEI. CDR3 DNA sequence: TGTGCCAGCAGTGACGCGCGAAGAGCGGGGGAAACCTACGAGCAGTACTTC. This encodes CASSDARRAGETYEQYF.

CDR3 region: CASREEVLPYNSPLHF. The CDR3 DNA sequence: TGCGCCAGCAGGGAGGAGGTATTGCCCTATAATTCACCCCTCCACTTT. The rearrangement joins TRBV10-2 to TRBJ1-6; D gene unclear. CDR3 length: 16 residues. The germline V gene has CDR1 WSHSY and CDR2 SAAADI. V lost 6 bases, J lost 2 bases, and 14 bases lay in between.

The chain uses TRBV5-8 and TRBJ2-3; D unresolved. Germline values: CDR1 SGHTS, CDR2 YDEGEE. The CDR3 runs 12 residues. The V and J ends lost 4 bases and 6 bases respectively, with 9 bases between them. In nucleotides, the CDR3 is TGTGCCAGCAGCCCCCCTTTTGATACGCAGTATTTT. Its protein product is CASSPPFDTQYF. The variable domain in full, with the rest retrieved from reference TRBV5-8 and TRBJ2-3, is EAGVTQSPTHLIKTRGQQATLRCSPISGHTSVYWYQQALGLGLQFLLWYDEGEERNRGNFPPRFSGRQFPNYSSELNVNALELEDSALYLCASSPPFDTQYFGPGTRLTVL.

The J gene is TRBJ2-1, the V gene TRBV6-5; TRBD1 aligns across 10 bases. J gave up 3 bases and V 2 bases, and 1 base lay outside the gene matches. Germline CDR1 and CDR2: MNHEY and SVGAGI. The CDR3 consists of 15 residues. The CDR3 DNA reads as TGTGCCAGCAGTTACCGGGACAGGGGCTACAATGAGCAGTTCTTC. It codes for CASSYRDRGYNEQFF.

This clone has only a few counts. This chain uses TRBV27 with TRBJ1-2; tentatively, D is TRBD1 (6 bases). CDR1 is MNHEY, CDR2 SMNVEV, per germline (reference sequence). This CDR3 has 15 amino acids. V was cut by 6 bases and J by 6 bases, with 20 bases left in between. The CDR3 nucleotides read TGTGCCAGCAGACTAAAGGGGAGGGGGTATAATGGCTACACCTTC. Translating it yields CASRLKGRGYNGYTF.

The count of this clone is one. The CDR3 nucleotides read TGTGCCAGCAGCGTAGACAGCTACGAGCAGTACTTC. Translating gives CASSVDSYEQYF. The chain couples TRBV9 to TRBJ2-7, with D hard to call. Germline CDR1 is SGDLS and CDR2 is YYNGEE. Trimming pared 0 bases from V and 3 bases from J, leaving 4 bases between. The CDR3 runs to 12 residues.

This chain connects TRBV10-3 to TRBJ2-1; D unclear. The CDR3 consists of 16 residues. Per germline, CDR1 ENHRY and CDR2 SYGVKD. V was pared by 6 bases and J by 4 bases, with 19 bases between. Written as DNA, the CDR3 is TGTGCCATCAGCCCTTCTTCCGGAGACCGGTACAATGAGCAGTTCTTC. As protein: CAISPSSGDRYNEQFF.

In DNA form, the CDR3 reads TGTGCCAGCAGCATGGAATTCGGGACTGAAGCTTTCTTT. This sequence encodes CASSMEFGTEAFF. The rearrangement joins TRBV21-1 to TRBJ1-1. TRBV21-1 is an annotated pseudogene. The CDR3 has 13 residues.

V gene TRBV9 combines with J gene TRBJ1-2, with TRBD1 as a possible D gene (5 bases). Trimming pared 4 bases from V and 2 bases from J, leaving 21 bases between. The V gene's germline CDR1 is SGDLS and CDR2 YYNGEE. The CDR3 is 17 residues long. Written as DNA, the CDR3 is TGTGCCAGCAGCCTCCGATCCCTGGGACTTCAAAACTATGGCTACACCTTC. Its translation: CASSLRSLGLQNYGYTF.

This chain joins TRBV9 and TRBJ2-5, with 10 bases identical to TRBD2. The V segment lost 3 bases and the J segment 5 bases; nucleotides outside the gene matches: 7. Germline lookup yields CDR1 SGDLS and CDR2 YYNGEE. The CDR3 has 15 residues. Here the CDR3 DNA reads TGTGCCAGCAGCGCCCCTAGCGGGAGTACGGAGACCCAGTACTTC. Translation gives CASSAPSGSTETQYF.

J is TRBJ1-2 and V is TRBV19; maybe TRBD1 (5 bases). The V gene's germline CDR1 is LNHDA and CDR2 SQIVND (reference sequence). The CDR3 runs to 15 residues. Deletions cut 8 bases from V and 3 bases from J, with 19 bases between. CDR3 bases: TGTGCCAGTTTACCATCAGGGCCGTCCCACTATGGCTACACCTTC. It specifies CASLPSGPSHYGYTF.

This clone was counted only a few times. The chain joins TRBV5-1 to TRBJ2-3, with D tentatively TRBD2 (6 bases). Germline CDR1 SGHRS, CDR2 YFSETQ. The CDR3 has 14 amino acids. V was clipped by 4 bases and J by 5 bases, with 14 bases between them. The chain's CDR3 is CASSPEGSGDTQYF. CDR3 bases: TGCGCCAGCAGCCCGGAAGGTAGCGGAGATACGCAGTATTTT.

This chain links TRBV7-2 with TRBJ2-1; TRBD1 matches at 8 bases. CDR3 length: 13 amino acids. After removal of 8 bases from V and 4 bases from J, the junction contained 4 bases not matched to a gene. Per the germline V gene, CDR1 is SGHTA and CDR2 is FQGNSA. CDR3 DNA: TGTGCCAGCTCGGGACAGGTTTACAATGAGCAGTTCTTC. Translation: CASSGQVYNEQFF.

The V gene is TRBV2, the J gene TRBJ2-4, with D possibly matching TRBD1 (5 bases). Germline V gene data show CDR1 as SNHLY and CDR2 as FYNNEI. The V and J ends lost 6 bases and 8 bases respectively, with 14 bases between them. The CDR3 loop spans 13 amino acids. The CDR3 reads CASRGGQRDIQYF. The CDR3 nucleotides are TGTGCCAGCAGGGGTGGACAAAGGGACATTCAGTACTTC.

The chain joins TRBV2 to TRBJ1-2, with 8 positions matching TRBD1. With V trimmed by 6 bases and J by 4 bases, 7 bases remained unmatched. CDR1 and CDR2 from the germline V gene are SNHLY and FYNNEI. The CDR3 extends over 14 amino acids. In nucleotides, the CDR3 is TGTGCCAGCAGAGACAGGGGATCGATCTATGGCTACACCTTC. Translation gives CASRDRGSIYGYTF.

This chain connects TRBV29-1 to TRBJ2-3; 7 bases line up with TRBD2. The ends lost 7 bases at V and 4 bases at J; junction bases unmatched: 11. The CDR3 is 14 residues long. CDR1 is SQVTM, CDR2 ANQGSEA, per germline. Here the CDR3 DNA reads TGCAGCGCTGAGTCGGGGGGAGCCGCAGATACGCAGTATTTT. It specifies CSAESGGAADTQYF.

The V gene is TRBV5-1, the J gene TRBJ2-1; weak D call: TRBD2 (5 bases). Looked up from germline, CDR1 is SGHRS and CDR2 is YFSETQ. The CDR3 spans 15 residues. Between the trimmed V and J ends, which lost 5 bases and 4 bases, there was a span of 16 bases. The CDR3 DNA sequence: TGCGCCAGCAGATTGTATAGCGCAATTTACAATGAGCAGTTCTTC. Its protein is CASRLYSAIYNEQFF.

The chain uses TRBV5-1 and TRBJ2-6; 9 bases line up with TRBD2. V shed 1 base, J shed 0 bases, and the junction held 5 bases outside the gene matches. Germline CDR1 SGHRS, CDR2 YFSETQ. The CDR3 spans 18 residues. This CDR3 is CASSLSFSGSSGANVLTF. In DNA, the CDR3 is TGCGCCAGCAGCTTGAGTTTTAGCGGGAGCTCTGGGGCCAACGTCCTGACTTTC. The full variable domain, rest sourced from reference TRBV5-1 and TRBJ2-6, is KAGVTQTPRYLIKTRGQQVTLSCSPISGHRSVSWYQQTPGQGLQFLFEYFSETQRNKGNFPGRFSGRQFSNSRSEMNVSTLELGDSALYLCASSLSFSGSSGANVLTFGAGSRLTVL.

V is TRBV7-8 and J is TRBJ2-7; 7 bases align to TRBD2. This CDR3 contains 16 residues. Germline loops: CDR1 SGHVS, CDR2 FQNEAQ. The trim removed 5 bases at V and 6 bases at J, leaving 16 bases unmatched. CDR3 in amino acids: CASSPRTSLDFGEQYF. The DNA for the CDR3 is TGTGCCAGCAGCCCCCGGACTAGTCTGGATTTCGGCGAGCAGTACTTC.

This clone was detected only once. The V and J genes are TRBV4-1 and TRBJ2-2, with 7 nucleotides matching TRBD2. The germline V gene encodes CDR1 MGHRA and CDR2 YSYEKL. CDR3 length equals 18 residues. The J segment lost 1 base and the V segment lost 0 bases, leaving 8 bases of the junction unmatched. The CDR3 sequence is CASSQDWLAEMNTGELFF. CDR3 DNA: TGCGCCAGCAGCCAAGATTGGCTAGCGGAAATGAACACCGGGGAGCTGTTTTTT.

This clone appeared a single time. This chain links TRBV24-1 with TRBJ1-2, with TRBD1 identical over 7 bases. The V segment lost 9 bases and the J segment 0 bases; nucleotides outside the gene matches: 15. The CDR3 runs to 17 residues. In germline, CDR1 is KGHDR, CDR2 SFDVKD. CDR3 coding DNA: TGTGCCACCTCCAGGACAGGACCTAAAAGAGCTAACTATGGCTACACCTTC. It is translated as CATSRTGPKRANYGYTF.